The 17 T cell receptor beta chains listed next were all sequenced from one sample in a study of CD8 T cells in ankylosing spondylitis. Via MiXCR, TCRdb re-called the 5' RACE reads, giving one row per CDR3 protein. This table has under 250,000 distinct CDR3 sequences, 20% to 30% appearing once. The specimen sequenced was blood, either unsorted or a sorted T cell fraction (not recorded which). The receptors originated from a male donor with ankylosing spondylitis or in good health (not recorded which).

This rearrangement joins TRBV29-1 to TRBJ2-5; D is undetermined. Looked up from germline, CDR1 is SQVTM and CDR2 is ANQGSEA. CDR3 length: 12 amino acids. V was shortened by 4 bases and J by 1 base, with 7 bases between the two germline ends. CDR3 in DNA: TGCAGCGTTGTTGTTGTCCAAGAGACCCAGTACTTC. Encoded protein: CSVVVVQETQYF.

The J gene is TRBJ2-1, the V gene TRBV6-5, with TRBD2 matching over 14 bases. CDR1 MNHEY and CDR2 SVGAGI come from the germline V gene. The CDR3 is 16 residues long. The trim removed 4 bases at V and 6 bases at J, leaving 5 bases unmatched. In DNA form, the CDR3 reads TGTGCCAGCAGTTCGCGCGGACTAGCGGGGGGCAATGAGCAGTTCTTC. Protein: CASSSRGLAGGNEQFF.

The chain has TRBV24-1 and TRBJ2-5, with TRBD1 as a possible D gene (5 bases). Germline values: CDR1 KGHDR, CDR2 SFDVKD. Trimming removed 3 bases at V and 7 bases at J, with 11 bases between. The CDR3 contains 13 residues. CDR3 sequence reads: CATSDGQPGTQYF. CDR3 sequence (DNA): TGTGCCACCAGTGATGGACAACCGGGGACCCAGTACTTC.

This clonotype was detected once. One base away lies a much larger clone, so this may be a sequencing read error. The gene calls are TRBV5-1 and TRBJ1-1; D is unresolved. The CDR3 has 16 amino acids. Germline values: CDR1 SGHRS, CDR2 YFSETQ. CDR3 DNA: TGCGCCAGCAGCCGTACGACTGCGCCCATGAACACTAAAGCTTTCTTT. This encodes CASSRTTAPMNTKAFF.

This clonotype has just a few counts. This chain joins TRBV12-3 or TRBV12-4 and TRBJ1-1; D perhaps matches TRBD1 (6 bases). This CDR3 contains 14 residues. Trimming pared 3 bases from V and 1 base from J, leaving 9 bases between. In DNA form, the CDR3 reads TGTGCCAGCAGTTTTAGGGGGGGGAACACTGAAGCTTTCTTT. Encoded protein: CASSFRGGNTEAFF.

This clonotype showed up many times. The chain employs TRBV27 and TRBJ1-1; TRBD1 aligns across 9 bases. Germline-derived CDR1 and CDR2 are MNHEY and SMNVEV (reference sequence). The length of the CDR3 is 16 residues. With 5 bases clipped from V and 0 bases from J, the junction kept 7 bases outside the gene matches. The CDR3 DNA sequence: TGTGCCAGCAGTCTCGCGGGACAGGGAATGAACACTGAAGCTTTCTTT. Protein product: CASSLAGQGMNTEAFF.

J is TRBJ2-1 and V is TRBV20-1; 7 bases map to TRBD2. Per germline, CDR1 DFQATT and CDR2 SNEGSKA (reference sequence). The CDR3 spans 15 residues. The V segment lost 5 bases and the J segment 7 bases; nucleotides outside the gene matches: 14. The CDR3 is CSARNPGGGLNEQFF. CDR3 coding DNA: TGCAGTGCTCGGAACCCGGGAGGAGGGTTAAATGAGCAGTTCTTC.

The V gene is TRBV5-1, the J gene TRBJ1-1; 8 nucleotides agree with TRBD1. The CDR3 has 15 residues. Germline CDR1 is SGHRS and CDR2 is YFSETQ. The junction had 4 bases not matched to a gene; V was cut back by 2 bases and J by 1 base. The CDR3 is CASSFQGAGNTEAFF. The CDR3 nucleotides read TGCGCCAGCAGCTTCCAGGGGGCGGGGAACACTGAAGCTTTCTTT.

This chain links TRBV5-6 with TRBJ2-1; weak D call: TRBD2 (6 bases). This CDR3 region has 15 residues. The germline CDR1 and CDR2 sequences are SGHDT and YYEEEE. The V end was cut by 7 bases, the J end by 7 bases, with 21 bases between. As DNA, the CDR3 is TGTGCCAGCTCGTGGCGCAGTGGGAGGTGGAATGAGCAGTTCTTC. Protein sequence: CASSWRSGRWNEQFF.

This clonotype was observed a few times. The chain is built from TRBV12-3 or TRBV12-4 and TRBJ1-1, with a weak D call TRBD1 (6 bases). V lost 6 bases to trimming and J lost 4 bases, with 21 bases between them. The CDR3 runs to 16 residues. CDR3 bases: TGTGCCAGCAGGGCCAGGGGTGCCGGGATGAGCACTGAAGCTTTCTTT. This translates into CASRARGAGMSTEAFF.

This clonotype appeared a single time. This chain joins TRBV5-6 and TRBJ2-1; 8 bases align to TRBD2. This CDR3 is built from 14 residues. V dropped 5 bases and J dropped 6; count of bases not matched to a gene: 7. Germline V gene data show CDR1 as SGHDT and CDR2 as YYEEEE. CDR3 in DNA: TGTGCCAGCAGTACCGGGACTAGAGGCAATGAGCAGTTCTTC. It yields the protein CASSTGTRGNEQFF.

In this sample, this clonotype turned up many times. This chain uses TRBV5-6 with TRBJ2-1, with TRBD2 as a possible D gene (5 bases). CDR3 size: 15 residues. Trimming pared 2 bases from V and 1 base from J, leaving 10 bases between. Germline V gene lookup returns CDR1 SGHDT and CDR2 YYEEEE. For the CDR3, the DNA is TGTGCCAGCAGCTTACCGCGGACTTCCTACAATGAGCAGTTCTTC. It is translated as CASSLPRTSYNEQFF.

The chain couples TRBV6-5 to TRBJ2-7, with 7 bases aligning to TRBD2. Germline CDR1 is MNHEY and CDR2 is SVGAGI. The CDR3 covers 12 residues. The V and J ends lost 11 bases and 6 bases, in that order; junction bases with no gene match: 10. The CDR3 DNA is TGTGCCTCAGGAGCGGGAACCGTCGAGCAGTACTTC. It codes for CASGAGTVEQYF.

This clonotype has a count of ten or more. The chain uses TRBV20-1 and TRBJ2-7, with 10 bases fitting TRBD2. Trimming took 1 base from V and 5 from J; bases not matched to a gene: 5. From germline, CDR1 is DFQATT and CDR2 SNEGSKA (reference sequence). The CDR3 extends over 14 amino acids. The DNA for the CDR3 is TGCAGTGCTAGAGCCCCTAGCGGGAGAAACGAGCAGTACTTC. It yields the protein CSARAPSGRNEQYF.

The genes are TRBV9 and TRBJ2-1; D is ambiguous. Between the trimmed V and J ends, which lost 0 bases and 6 bases, there was a span of 4 bases. This CDR3 comprises 12 residues. CDR1 and CDR2 (germline): SGDLS, YYNGEE. This CDR3 reads CASSVGPNEQFF. The CDR3 DNA is TGTGCCAGCAGCGTAGGGCCCAATGAGCAGTTCTTC.

Ten or more counts support this clonotype. The chain uses TRBV5-1 and TRBJ1-6, with 7 bases aligning to TRBD1. The V and J ends lost 1 base and 8 bases, in that order; junction bases with no gene match: 6. This CDR3 comprises 15 residues. CDR1 SGHRS and CDR2 YFSETQ come from the germline V gene. CDR3 residues: CASSLRTGQDSPLHF. In DNA form, the CDR3 reads TGCGCCAGCAGCTTGCGGACAGGCCAGGATTCACCCCTCCACTTT.

The gene calls are TRBV29-1 and TRBJ2-7; a weak D match, TRBD1 (6 bases). V lost 6 bases and J lost 2, with 17 bases in between. The CDR3 consists of 14 residues. Looked up from germline, CDR1 is SQVTM and CDR2 is ANQGSEA. The CDR3 reads CSVLPGHDTYEQYF. The CDR3 DNA is TGCAGCGTCCTCCCGGGACACGACACCTACGAGCAGTACTTC.